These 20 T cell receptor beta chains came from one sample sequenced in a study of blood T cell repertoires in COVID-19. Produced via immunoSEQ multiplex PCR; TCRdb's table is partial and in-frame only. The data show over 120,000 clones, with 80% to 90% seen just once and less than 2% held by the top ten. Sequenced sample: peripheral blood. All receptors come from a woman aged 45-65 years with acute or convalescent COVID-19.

CDR3 loop: CASSLGTDEKLFF. As DNA, the CDR3 is TGTGCCAGCAGCTTAGGGACTGATGAAAAACTGTTTTTT. The rearrangement uses TRBV7-2 and TRBJ1-4; D not resolved. This CDR3 has 13 amino acids. V was clipped by 1 base and J by 6 bases, with 6 bases between them. Germline V gives CDR1 SGHTA, CDR2 FQGNSA.

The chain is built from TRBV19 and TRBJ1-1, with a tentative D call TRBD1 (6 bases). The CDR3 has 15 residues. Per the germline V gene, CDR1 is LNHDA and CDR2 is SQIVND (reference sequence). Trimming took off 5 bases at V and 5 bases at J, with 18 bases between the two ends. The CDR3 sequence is CASSVVSGGGTEAFF. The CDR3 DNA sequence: TGTGCCAGTAGTGTCGTTTCGGGAGGGGGTACTGAAGCTTTCTTT.

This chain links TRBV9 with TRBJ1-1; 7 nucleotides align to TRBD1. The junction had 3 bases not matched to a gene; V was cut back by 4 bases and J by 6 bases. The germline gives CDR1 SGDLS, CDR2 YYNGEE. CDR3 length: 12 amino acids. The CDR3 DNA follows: TGTGCCAGCAGCCGCACAGGGGCTGAAGCTTTCTTT. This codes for CASSRTGAEAFF.

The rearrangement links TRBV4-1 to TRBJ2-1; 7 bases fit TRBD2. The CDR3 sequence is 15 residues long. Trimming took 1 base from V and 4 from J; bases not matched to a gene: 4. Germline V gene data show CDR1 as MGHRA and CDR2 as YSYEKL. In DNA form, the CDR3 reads TGCGCCAGCAGCCAAGCGCTAGCGGAATACAATGAGCAGTTCTTC. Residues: CASSQALAEYNEQFF.

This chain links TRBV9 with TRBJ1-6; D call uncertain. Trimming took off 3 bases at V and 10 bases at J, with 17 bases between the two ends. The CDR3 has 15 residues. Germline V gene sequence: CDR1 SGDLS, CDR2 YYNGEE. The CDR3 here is CASSDSLMGNSPLHF. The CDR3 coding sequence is TGTGCCAGCAGCGACTCCCTGATGGGCAACTCACCCCTCCACTTT.

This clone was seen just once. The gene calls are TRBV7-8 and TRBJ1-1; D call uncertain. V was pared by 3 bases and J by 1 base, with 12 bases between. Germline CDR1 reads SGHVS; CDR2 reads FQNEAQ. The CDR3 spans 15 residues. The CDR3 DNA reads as TGTGCCAGCAGCTTCGCTGCGAGCTCGAACACTGAAGCTTTCTTT. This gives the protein CASSFAASSNTEAFF.

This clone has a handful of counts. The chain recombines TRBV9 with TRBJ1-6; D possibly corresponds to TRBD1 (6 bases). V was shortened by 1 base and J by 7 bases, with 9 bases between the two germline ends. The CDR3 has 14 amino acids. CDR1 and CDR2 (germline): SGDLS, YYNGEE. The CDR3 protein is CASSVKGENSPLHF. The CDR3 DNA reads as TGTGCCAGCAGCGTAAAGGGGGAGAATTCACCCCTCCACTTT. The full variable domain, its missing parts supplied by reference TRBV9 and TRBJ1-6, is DSGVTQTPKHLITATGQRVTLRCSPRSGDLSVYWYQQSLDQGLQFLIQYYNGEERAKGNILERFSAQQFPDLHSELNLSSLELGDSALYFCASSVKGENSPLHFGNGTRLTVT.

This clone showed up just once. CDR3 sequence: CASSLTSGGAYEQFF. The CDR3 DNA is TGTGCCAGCAGCTTAACTAGCGGGGGGGCCTATGAGCAGTTCTTC. J is TRBJ2-1 and V is TRBV5-5, with 13 nucleotides matching TRBD2. The CDR3 sequence is 15 residues long. Germline V gene data show CDR1 as SGHKS and CDR2 as YYEKEE (reference sequence). J was trimmed by 8 bases and V by 2 bases; bases with no gene match: 4.

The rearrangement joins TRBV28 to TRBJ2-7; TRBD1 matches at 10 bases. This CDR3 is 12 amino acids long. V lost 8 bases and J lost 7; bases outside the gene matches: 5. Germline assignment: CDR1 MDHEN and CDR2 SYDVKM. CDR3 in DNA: TGTGCCAGCGGGACAGGGGACCTTGAGCAGTACTTC. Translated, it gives CASGTGDLEQYF.

In DNA form, the CDR3 reads TGTGCCAGCAGCCAAGATTTTAGTCCAACCCTTCCATACGAGCAGTACTTC. Translation: CASSQDFSPTLPYEQYF. The chain employs TRBV4-2 and TRBJ2-7; D remains ambiguous. Germline V gives CDR1 LGHNA, CDR2 YNFKEQ. The CDR3 consists of 17 residues. Trimming left V 0 bases short and J 4 bases short, with 19 bases between.

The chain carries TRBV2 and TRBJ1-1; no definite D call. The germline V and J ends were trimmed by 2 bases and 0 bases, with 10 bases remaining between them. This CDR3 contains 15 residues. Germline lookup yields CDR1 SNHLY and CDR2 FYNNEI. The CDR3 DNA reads TGTGCCAGCAGTGAAATGGGCAGGTTGAACACTGAAGCTTTCTTT. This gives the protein CASSEMGRLNTEAFF.

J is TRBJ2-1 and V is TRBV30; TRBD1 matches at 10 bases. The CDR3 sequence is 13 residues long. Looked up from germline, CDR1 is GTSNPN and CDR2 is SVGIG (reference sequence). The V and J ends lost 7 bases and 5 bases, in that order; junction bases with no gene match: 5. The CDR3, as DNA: TGTGCCTATGACAGGGGGCTAAACAATGAGCAGTTCTTC. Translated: CAYDRGLNNEQFF. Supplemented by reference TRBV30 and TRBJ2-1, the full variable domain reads SQTIHQWPATLVQPVGSPLSLECTVEGTSNPNLYWYRQAAGRGLQLLFYSVGIGQISSEVPQNLSASRPQDRQFILSSKKLLLSDSGFYLCAYDRGLNNEQFFGPGTRLTVL.

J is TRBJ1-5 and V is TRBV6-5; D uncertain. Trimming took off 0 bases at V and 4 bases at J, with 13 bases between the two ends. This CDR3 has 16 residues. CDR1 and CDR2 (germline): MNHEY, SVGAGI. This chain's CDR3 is CASSYSGDSGNQPQHF. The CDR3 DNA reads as TGTGCCAGCAGTTACTCGGGAGATAGTGGGAATCAGCCCCAGCATTTT.

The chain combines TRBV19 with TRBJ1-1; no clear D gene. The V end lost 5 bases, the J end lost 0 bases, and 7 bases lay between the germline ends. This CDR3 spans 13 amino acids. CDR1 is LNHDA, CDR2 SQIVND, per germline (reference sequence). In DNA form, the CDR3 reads TGTGCCAGTAGTCAAGCTTTGAACACTGAAGCTTTCTTT. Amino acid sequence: CASSQALNTEAFF.

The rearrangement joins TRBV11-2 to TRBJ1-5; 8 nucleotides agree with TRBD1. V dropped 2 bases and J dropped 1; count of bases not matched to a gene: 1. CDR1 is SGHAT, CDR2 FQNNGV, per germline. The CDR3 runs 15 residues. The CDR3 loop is CASSLQGASNQPQHF. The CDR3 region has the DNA TGTGCCAGCAGCTTACAGGGGGCGAGCAATCAGCCCCAGCATTTT.

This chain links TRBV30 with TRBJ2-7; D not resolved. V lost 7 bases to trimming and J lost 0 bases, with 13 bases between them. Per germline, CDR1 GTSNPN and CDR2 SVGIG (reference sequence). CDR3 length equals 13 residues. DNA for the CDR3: TGTGCCTATTCGACTCTCGACTCCTACGAGCAGTACTTC. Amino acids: CAYSTLDSYEQYF.

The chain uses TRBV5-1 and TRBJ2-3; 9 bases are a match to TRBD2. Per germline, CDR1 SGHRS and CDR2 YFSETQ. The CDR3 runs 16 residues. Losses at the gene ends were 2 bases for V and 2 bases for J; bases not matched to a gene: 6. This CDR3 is CASSFGASGVTDTQYF. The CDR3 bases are TGCGCCAGCAGCTTCGGGGCTAGCGGGGTCACAGATACGCAGTATTTT.

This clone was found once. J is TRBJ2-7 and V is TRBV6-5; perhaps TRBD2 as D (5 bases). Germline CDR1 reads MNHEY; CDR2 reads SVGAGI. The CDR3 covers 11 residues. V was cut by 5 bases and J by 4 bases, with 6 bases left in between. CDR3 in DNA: TGTGCCAGCAGTAGGGAGTACGAGCAGTACTTC. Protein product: CASSREYEQYF.

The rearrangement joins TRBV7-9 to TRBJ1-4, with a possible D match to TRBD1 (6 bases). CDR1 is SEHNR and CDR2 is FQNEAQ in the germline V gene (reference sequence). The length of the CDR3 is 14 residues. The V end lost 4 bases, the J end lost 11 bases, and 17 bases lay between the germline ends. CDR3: CASSSYRDIEKLFF. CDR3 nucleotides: TGTGCCAGCAGCTCGTACCGGGACATCGAGAAACTGTTTTTT.

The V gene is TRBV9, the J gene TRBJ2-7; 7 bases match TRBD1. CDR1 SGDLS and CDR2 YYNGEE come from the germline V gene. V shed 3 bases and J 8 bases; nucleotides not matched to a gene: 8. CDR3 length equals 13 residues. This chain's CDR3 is CASSAPRGLKQYF. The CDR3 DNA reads TGTGCCAGCAGCGCCCCGAGGGGGCTTAAGCAGTACTTC.